A single sample gave rise to the 18 T cell receptor beta chains below, sequenced in a study of blood T cell repertoires in COVID-19. TCRdb keeps only in-frame clones here, not all; method: immunoSEQ multiplex PCR. The repertoire has some 230,000 clones, 65% to 85% of them found once; the top ten carry 3% to 3.5%. Sequencing was performed on peripheral blood. These receptors were taken from a woman aged 30 to 39 who had recovered from COVID-19.

The chain uses TRBV2 and TRBJ2-5; TRBD2 aligns across 14 bases. The CDR3 runs to 18 residues. Per germline, CDR1 SNHLY and CDR2 FYNNEI. V trimming: 6 bases; J trimming: 3 bases; junction bases outside the gene matches: 12. The CDR3 sequence: CASSGLAGGERPKETQYF. The DNA for the CDR3 is TGTGCCAGCAGCGGACTAGCGGGAGGTGAGCGCCCAAAAGAGACCCAGTACTTC. Supplemented by reference TRBV2 and TRBJ2-5, the full variable domain reads EPEVTQTPSHQVTQMGQEVILRCVPISNHLYFYWYRQILGQKVEFLVSFYNNEISEKSEIFDDQFSVERPDGSNFTLKIRSTKLEDSAMYFCASSGLAGGERPKETQYFGPGTRLLVL.

This clone was counted a few times. The CDR3 DNA reads TGTGCCAGCAGCTATCGTTTCTTCCGAGGGCAGGGGACCTCCTACGAGCAGTACTTC. Residues: CASSYRFFRGQGTSYEQYF. V usage is TRBV6-6 and J usage is TRBJ2-7, with a weak D call TRBD1 (6 bases). This CDR3 is built from 19 residues. The germline gives CDR1 MNHNY, CDR2 SVGAGI (reference sequence). V lost 6 bases to trimming and J lost 0 bases, with 27 bases between them.

CDR3 sequence reads: CASLLGEGTGELFF. The CDR3 DNA follows: TGTGCCAGTCTACTAGGGGAGGGCACCGGGGAGCTGTTTTTT. The chain uses TRBV2 and TRBJ2-2, with 7 bases that match TRBD2. V shed 9 bases and J 4 bases; nucleotides not matched to a gene: 8. The length of the CDR3 is 14 residues. Germline lookup yields CDR1 SNHLY and CDR2 FYNNEI.

The chain carries TRBV5-1 and TRBJ1-1, with a tentative D call TRBD1 (5 bases). The CDR3 sequence is 18 residues long. Germline V CDR1 and CDR2: SGHRS, YFSETQ. Trimming took off 0 bases at V and 0 bases at J, with 18 bases between the two ends. The CDR3 region is CASSLVRDSLGLNTEAFF. The CDR3 DNA reads TGCGCCAGCAGCTTGGTCAGGGACTCATTAGGGTTGAACACTGAAGCTTTCTTT.

The chain employs TRBV6-5 and TRBJ1-3; D ambiguous. This CDR3 spans 12 amino acids. Trimming removed 8 bases from V and 1 base from J, with 6 bases in between. Germline-derived CDR1 and CDR2 are MNHEY and SVGAGI. The CDR3 sequence: CASLQSGNTIYF. CDR3 bases: TGTGCCAGCCTACAGTCTGGAAACACCATATATTTT.

The chain recombines TRBV28 with TRBJ2-3, with 8 bases aligning to TRBD2. Germline CDR1 reads MDHEN; CDR2 reads SYDVKM. This CDR3 has 15 amino acids. V gave up 5 bases and J gave up 6 bases; unmatched junction bases: 10. This CDR3 is CASSVTSARGDTQYF. The CDR3 DNA is TGTGCCAGCAGTGTGACTAGCGCGCGAGGGGATACGCAGTATTTT. Combining the CDR3 with reference TRBV28 and TRBJ2-3 gives the whole variable domain DVKVTQSSRYLVKRTGEKVFLECVQDMDHENMFWYRQDPGLGLRLIYFSYDVKMKEKGDIPEGYSVSREKKERFSLILESASTNQTSMYLCASSVTSARGDTQYFGPGTRLTVL.

The chain carries TRBV6-4 and TRBJ2-1, with a possible D match to TRBD1 (5 bases). V shed 3 bases and J shed 9 bases, with 21 bases lying between them. CDR3 size: 16 residues. Germline CDR1 MRHNA, CDR2 SNTAGT. CDR3 sequence reads: CASSEGAAQGLVEQFF. In DNA form, the CDR3 reads TGTGCCAGCAGTGAAGGGGCGGCGCAGGGTCTCGTTGAGCAGTTCTTC.

The chain employs TRBV30 and TRBJ2-7; D gene unclear. Germline V gene sequence: CDR1 GTSNPN, CDR2 SVGIG (reference sequence). V lost 5 bases and J lost 5, with 13 bases in between. This CDR3 has 12 residues. The CDR3 DNA follows: TGTGCCTGGTCTATTGGAGCCCACGAGCAGTACTTC. It translates to CAWSIGAHEQYF. Looking up the rest from reference TRBV30 and TRBJ2-7 gives the full variable domain: SQTIHQWPATLVQPVGSPLSLECTVEGTSNPNLYWYRQAAGRGLQLLFYSVGIGQISSEVPQNLSASRPQDRQFILSSKKLLLSDSGFYLCAWSIGAHEQYFGPGTRLTVT.

The chain joins TRBV10-3 to TRBJ2-1; unclear D gene. This CDR3 has 13 residues. V was clipped by 7 bases and J by 0 bases, with 7 bases between them. Germline loops: CDR1 ENHRY, CDR2 SYGVKD. Here the CDR3 DNA reads TGTGCCATCACATTGAGCTCCTACAATGAGCAGTTCTTC. It specifies CAITLSSYNEQFF.

This chain uses TRBV15 with TRBJ2-5, with TRBD2 identical over 12 bases. Germline V gene lookup returns CDR1 LNHNV and CDR2 YYDKDF (reference sequence). V trimming: 3 bases; J trimming: 4 bases; junction bases outside the gene matches: 12. This CDR3 region has 18 residues. CDR3 amino acids: CATSSLPRTSGILETQYF. CDR3 sequence (DNA): TGTGCCACCAGCAGCCTTCCCCGGACTAGCGGGATCCTAGAGACCCAGTACTTC.

This clone was found once. The chain combines TRBV5-6 with TRBJ2-5; 8 bases fit TRBD1. V dropped 5 bases and J dropped 5; count of bases not matched to a gene: 11. Germline CDR1 is SGHDT and CDR2 is YYEEEE. The CDR3 loop spans 15 amino acids. CDR3 nucleotide sequence: TGTGCCAGCAGTCCGGGACAGGTTGGCGGGGAGACCCAGTACTTC. Translating it yields CASSPGQVGGETQYF.

This chain links TRBV28 with TRBJ1-4; no reliable D call. The V end was cut by 3 bases, the J end by 4 bases, with 6 bases between. The CDR3 length is 13 residues. Germline V gene data show CDR1 as MDHEN and CDR2 as SYDVKM. For the CDR3, the DNA is TGTGCCAGCAGTTTGGAGGTTAATGAAAAACTGTTTTTT. Translation: CASSLEVNEKLFF.

This rearrangement joins TRBV28 to TRBJ1-1; 7 bases map to TRBD1. The CDR3 covers 15 residues. Per germline, CDR1 MDHEN and CDR2 SYDVKM. The V gene end was trimmed by 6 bases and the J gene end by 3 bases; junction bases not matched to a gene: 10. CDR3 in DNA: TGTGCCAGCAGCCCCATTGGACAGGTACACACTGAAGCTTTCTTT. This sequence encodes CASSPIGQVHTEAFF.

This clone is a singleton in its sample. For the CDR3, the DNA is TGCAGTGGGGCCCCGTCGGAGACCCAGTACTTC. Amino acids: CSGAPSETQYF. This sequence joins TRBV20-1 and TRBJ2-5; no clear D gene. Germline values: CDR1 DFQATT, CDR2 SNEGSKA (reference sequence). Trimming took off 7 bases at V and 5 bases at J, with 11 bases between the two ends. The CDR3 contains 11 residues.

The chain carries TRBV28 and TRBJ1-2; the match to TRBD1 covers 8 bases. Germline loops: CDR1 MDHEN, CDR2 SYDVKM. The length of the CDR3 is 14 residues. Trimming cost V 8 bases and J 6 bases; bases outside gene matches: 11. CDR3 DNA sequence: TGTGCCAGCCGGGTCTGGACAGGGCCCGATGGCTACACCTTC. Its translation: CASRVWTGPDGYTF.

This clone appeared many times. The rearrangement joins TRBV5-8 to TRBJ2-2; D perhaps matches TRBD2 (6 bases). V was pared by 0 bases and J by 3 bases, with 9 bases between. This CDR3 has 15 residues. CDR1 is SGHTS, CDR2 YDEGEE, per germline. CDR3 DNA sequence: TGTGCCAGCAGCTTGGCCGGGGGATACACCGGGGAGCTGTTTTTT. Amino acids: CASSLAGGYTGELFF. The variable domain in full, completed from reference TRBV5-8 and TRBJ2-2, reads EAGVTQSPTHLIKTRGQQATLRCSPISGHTSVYWYQQALGLGLQFLLWYDEGEERNRGNFPPRFSGRQFPNYSSELNVNALELEDSALYLCASSLAGGYTGELFFGEGSRLTVL.

The CDR3 region is CASSTRGSTEAFF. For the CDR3, the DNA is TGTGCCAGCAGTACAAGGGGAAGCACTGAAGCTTTCTTT. The rearrangement links TRBV12-3 or TRBV12-4 to TRBJ1-1, with a tentative D call TRBD1 (5 bases). V lost 5 bases and J 4 bases, leaving 11 bases between the germline ends. This CDR3 is built from 13 residues.

The chain is built from TRBV28 and TRBJ2-5; D perhaps matches TRBD1 (5 bases). The CDR3 length is 14 residues. The germline V gene encodes CDR1 MDHEN and CDR2 SYDVKM. V was trimmed by 3 bases and J by 5 bases, leaving 13 bases between them. CDR3 in amino acids: CASSLSGAGETQYF. CDR3 nucleotides: TGTGCCAGCAGTTTGTCTGGGGCAGGGGAGACCCAGTACTTC.